This TCR beta chain emerged from a study of blood T cell repertoires in COVID-19. About the study: Samples of COVID-19 (acute and convalescent) were obtained from the United States, Italy and Spain. The cDNA or gDNA used as material had been derived from T cells, B-cell-depleted T cells, or PBMCs.

CDR1 and CDR2 (germline): LGHDT, YNNKEL (reference sequence). The CDR3 loop spans 13 amino acids. The V gene lost 1 base and the J gene lost 2 bases, with 5 bases spanning the gap. In the original analysis: Reference gene primer amplification gave nucleated cell count estimates. TCRdb keeps only in-frame clones here, not all; method: immunoSEQ multiplex PCR. V and J calls and clone size follow that table, whereas D and trimming were derived from the DNA. The sample has around 46,000 clones; approximately 83% are singletons. The sequence derives from a human donor in a cohort sampled during active COVID-19. The donor label of this sample is uncertain. Sequencing used peripheral blood. The V and J genes are TRBV3-1 (or the pseudogene TRBV3-2) and TRBJ1-2; unclear D gene. CDR3 region: CASSQVQNYGYTF. In DNA form, the CDR3 reads TGTGCCAGCAGCCAAGTACAGAACTATGGCTACACCTTC.